Listed below are T cell receptor beta chains from one sample, sequenced in a study of T cells in Graves' hyperthyroidism and ophthalmopathy. TCRdb used MiXCR to reprocess the multiplex PCR reads, holding one entry per CDR3 protein. There are under 400,000 distinct CDR3 sequences in the sample; approximately 15% occur only once, and around 10% lies in the top ten. Sequenced input: blood. These receptors were taken from an older woman with Graves' hyperthyroidism. The CDR3 runs from the conserved cysteine through the conserved F or W. The D gene is left open where the match is weak. A clone size is listed for some rows: how often the clone was seen (once, few, many), or a class if it is expanded.

D: NA; size: few; J: TRBJ1-2; V: TRBV5-5; CDR3: CASSLDGLPIGGYTF; DNA: TGTGCCAGCAGCTTGGACGGGCTCCCTATAGGTGGCTACACCTTC
D: NA; size: many; J: TRBJ2-5; V: TRBV11-2; CDR3: CASSLGTGTQYF; DNA: TGTGCCAGCAGCCTCGGGACCGGAACCCAGTACTTC
D: TRBD2; size: NA; J: TRBJ2-1; V: TRBV20-1; CDR3: CSARQTSGNNEQFF; DNA: TGCAGTGCTAGACAGACTAGCGGGAACAATGAGCAGTTCTTC
D: TRBD2; size: NA; J: TRBJ2-7; V: TRBV12-3/TRBV12-4; CDR3: CASSGLAGPSYEQYF; DNA: TGTGCCAGCAGTGGACTAGCGGGACCTTCCTACGAGCAGTACTTC
D: TRBD1; size: NA; J: TRBJ1-2; V: TRBV28; CDR3: CASRAGTGGSYTF; DNA: TGTGCCAGCAGGGCCGGGACAGGGGGTAGCTACACCTTC
D: NA; size: NA; J: TRBJ2-2; V: TRBV19; CDR3: CASSVRTPNTGELFF; DNA: TGTGCCAGTAGTGTTCGGACCCCGAACACCGGGGAGCTGTTTTTT
D: NA; size: many; J: TRBJ2-6; V: TRBV7-3; CDR3: CASSLGARAGANVLTF; DNA: TGTGCCAGCAGCTTAGGGGCTCGAGCCGGGGCCAACGTCCTGACTTTC
D: TRBD1; size: many; J: TRBJ2-7; V: TRBV3-1; CDR3: CASRRQGDSYEQYF; DNA: TGTGCCAGCAGGCGACAGGGGGACTCCTACGAGCAGTACTTC
D: TRBD2; size: many; J: TRBJ2-3; V: TRBV20-1; CDR3: CSAVGGGDTQYF; DNA: TGCAGTGCTGTCGGGGGGGGAGATACGCAGTATTTT
D: NA; size: few; J: TRBJ2-4; V: TRBV9; CDR3: CASSAGQNKNIQYF; DNA: TGTGCCAGCAGCGCAGGACAGAACAAAAACATTCAGTACTTC
D: TRBD1; size: many; J: TRBJ1-1; V: TRBV6-2/TRBV6-3; CDR3: CASSSDQGARFTEAFF; DNA: TGTGCCAGCAGTTCAGACCAGGGGGCGCGTTTCACTGAAGCTTTCTTT
D: NA; size: NA; J: TRBJ1-3; V: TRBV3-1; CDR3: CASSQGTYSGNTIYF; DNA: TGTGCCAGCAGCCAAGGCACATACTCTGGAAACACCATATATTTT
D: NA; size: many; J: TRBJ2-1; V: TRBV20-1; CDR3: CSARDPASSYNEQFF; DNA: TGCAGTGCTAGAGATCCGGCGAGCTCCTACAATGAGCAGTTCTTC